The next 20 T cell receptor beta chains were all read from a single sample in a study of blood T cells in healthy people across ages. A J-beta primer mix and a sample-barcoded 5' primer were used in a second PCR of about 7 to 12 cycles. TCRdb itself ran the 5' RACE reads through MiXCR, one entry per CDR3 protein. The table has about 1 million distinct CDR3 sequences, approximately 25% seen once; the top ten hold 0.65% to 0.75%. The same data also went into a second study, on T cells of mothers and their children.

Sequenced: blood. Receptor source: a girl aged 2-10 years in good health.

J is TRBJ2-1 and V is TRBV12-3 or TRBV12-4; 14 bases map to TRBD2. This CDR3 comprises 15 residues. J lost 6 bases, V lost 5 bases, and 3 bases had no gene match. The CDR3 DNA follows: TGTGCCAGCAGTGGACTAGCGGGGGGTTTCAATGAGCAGTTCTTC. Its protein is CASSGLAGGFNEQFF.

The gene calls are TRBV25-1 and TRBJ2-1; either TRBD1 or TRBD2 may supply D (5 bases each). Germline loops: CDR1 MGHDK, CDR2 SYGVNS. V gave up 4 bases and J gave up 4 bases, with 11 bases separating them. CDR3 length: 14 residues. CDR3 sequence (DNA): TGTGCCAGCAGTGTTGAGGGGCCTTACAATGAGCAGTTCTTC. Its protein is CASSVEGPYNEQFF.

The table lists this clonotype with a few counts. The chain recombines TRBV4-3 with TRBJ2-7; D gene uncertain. With 3 bases removed from V and 0 bases from J, the gap between germline ends came to 15 bases. The length of the CDR3 is 16 residues. Looked up from germline, CDR1 is LGHNA and CDR2 is YSLEER. The CDR3 loop reads CASSQARADPSYEQYF. In nucleotides, the CDR3 is TGCGCCAGCAGCCAGGCAAGGGCAGATCCCTCCTACGAGCAGTACTTC.

V and J are TRBV29-1 and TRBJ2-5, with D maybe TRBD2 (5 bases). Germline loops: CDR1 SQVTM, CDR2 ANQGSEA. Between the trimmed V and J ends, which lost 1 base and 3 bases, there was a span of 12 bases. This CDR3 has 14 residues. The CDR3 here is CSVEGGLGKETQYF. CDR3 DNA sequence: TGCAGCGTTGAAGGAGGACTGGGGAAAGAGACCCAGTACTTC. The full variable domain, with the rest looked up from reference TRBV29-1 and TRBJ2-5, is SAVISQKPSRDICQRGTSLTIQCQVDSQVTMMFWYRQQPGQSLTLIATANQGSEATYESGFVIDKFPISRPNLTFSTLTVSNMSPEDSSIYLCSVEGGLGKETQYFGPGTRLLVL.

The V and J genes are TRBV7-9 and TRBJ2-5, with 7 nucleotides matching TRBD1. This CDR3 has 14 amino acids. V was pared by 3 bases and J by 3 bases, with 4 bases of the junction left unmatched. Germline lookup yields CDR1 SEHNR and CDR2 FQNEAQ (reference sequence). The DNA for the CDR3 is TGTGCCAGCAGCTTCTTTCAGGGGGAAGAGACCCAGTACTTC. Translating gives CASSFFQGEETQYF. The full variable domain, its missing parts supplied by reference TRBV7-9 and TRBJ2-5, is DTGVSQNPRHKITKRGQNVTFRCDPISEHNRLYWYRQTLGQGPEFLTYFQNEAQLEKSRLLSDRFSAERPKGSFSTLEIQRTEQGDSAMYLCASSFFQGEETQYFGPGTRLLVL.

The CDR3 region is CASSPQRELSTNEQFF. The CDR3 coding sequence is TGTGCCAGCAGCCCCCAGCGGGAGCTGAGTACCAATGAGCAGTTCTTC. This rearrangement joins TRBV12-3 or TRBV12-4 to TRBJ2-1; 8 bases agree with TRBD2. The ends lost 6 bases at V and 6 bases at J; junction bases unmatched: 13. The CDR3 loop spans 16 amino acids.

The V gene is TRBV10-3, the J gene TRBJ2-4; D is tentatively TRBD1 or TRBD2 (5 bases each). The germline V gene has CDR1 ENHRY and CDR2 SYGVKD. Trimming cost V 3 bases and J 1 base, with 19 bases left between them. This CDR3 region has 18 residues. The CDR3 region has the DNA TGTGCCATCAGTGACTCTCCCGGGACCCCAGGGGCCAAAAACATTCAGTACTTC. The encoded protein is CAISDSPGTPGAKNIQYF.

The chain combines TRBV25-1 with TRBJ2-1, with D unclear. The end of the DNA is better explained by TRBJ2-7, so the J call may be wrong. CDR1 is MGHDK, CDR2 SYGVNS, per germline. The CDR3 contains 14 residues. The CDR3 DNA is TGTGCCAGCAGTGAATCCTATCTCCTCTACGAGCAGTACTTC. Translation: CASSESYLLYEQYF.

The rearrangement joins TRBV29-1 to TRBJ2-5; a weak D match, TRBD1 (8 bases). The CDR3 spans 11 residues. CDR1 is SQVTM and CDR2 is ANQGSEA in the germline V gene. V lost 6 bases to trimming and J lost 9 bases, with 14 bases between them. The chain's CDR3 is CSVETGGAQYF. The CDR3 bases are TGCAGCGTGGAAACAGGGGGGGCCCAGTACTTC.

This clonotype was counted between two and nine times. This chain uses TRBV27 with TRBJ2-3; D is unclear. Per germline, CDR1 MNHEY and CDR2 SMNVEV (reference sequence). CDR3 length: 14 amino acids. V lost 6 bases, J lost 0 bases, and 10 bases lay in between. CDR3 amino acids: CASRSLGSTDTQYF. The CDR3, as DNA: TGTGCCAGCAGGTCGTTGGGTAGCACAGATACGCAGTATTTT.

The chain uses TRBV29-1 and TRBJ2-5, with 13 bases matching TRBD2. With V trimmed by 7 bases and J by 5 bases, 10 bases remained unmatched. In germline, CDR1 is SQVTM, CDR2 ANQGSEA. The CDR3 totals 15 residues. CDR3 sequence (DNA): TGCAGCGCCGACCGACTAGCGGGGGGCATGGAGACCCAGTACTTC. Amino acid sequence: CSADRLAGGMETQYF.

In its sample, this clonotype was seen a few times. The genes are TRBV5-1 and TRBJ2-5, with 11 positions matching TRBD1. The CDR3 is 16 amino acids. Trimming took 3 bases from V and 5 from J; bases not matched to a gene: 9. Germline CDR1 reads SGHRS; CDR2 reads YFSETQ. CDR3 sequence (DNA): TGCGCCAGCAGCTCGCGGACAGGGGGCGCGGAGGAGACCCAGTACTTC. Its protein is CASSSRTGGAEETQYF.

The rearrangement joins TRBV6-4 to TRBJ2-5; D is possibly TRBD2 (6 bases). Near its end, the DNA agrees better with TRBJ2-7, so the J call may be wrong. CDR1 MRHNA and CDR2 SNTAGT come from the germline V gene. This CDR3 is built from 13 residues. CDR3 in amino acids: CASDSGTFYEQYF. In DNA, the CDR3 is TGTGCCAGCGATTCCGGGACTTTCTACGAGCAGTACTTC.

This clonotype was counted only a few times. This chain uses TRBV11-2 with TRBJ2-5; D is unclear. V was cut by 5 bases and J by 3 bases, with 10 bases left in between. The germline gives CDR1 SGHAT, CDR2 FQNNGV. The CDR3 runs to 13 residues. CDR3 residues: CASSPPPKETQYF. The CDR3 nucleotides read TGTGCCAGCAGCCCCCCCCCTAAAGAGACCCAGTACTTC.

V is TRBV20-1 and J is TRBJ2-1; 13 nucleotides agree with TRBD2. CDR1 and CDR2 (germline): DFQATT, SNEGSKA (reference sequence). The CDR3 has 15 residues. J gave up 3 bases and V 4 bases, and 3 bases lay outside the gene matches. CDR3 coding DNA: TGCAGTGCTACCAGGACTAGCGGGAGCTACAATGAGCAGTTCTTC. Amino acid sequence: CSATRTSGSYNEQFF.

This rearrangement joins TRBV12-5 to TRBJ2-3, with D possibly matching TRBD2 (6 bases). The length of the CDR3 is 16 residues. Germline V gives CDR1 LGHNT, CDR2 FRNRAP. V gave up 2 bases and J gave up 2 bases, with 14 bases separating them. CDR3: CASGLRPSANTDTQYF. DNA of the CDR3: TGTGCTAGTGGTTTGCGTCCTAGCGCCAACACAGATACGCAGTATTTT. The full variable domain, completed using reference TRBV12-5 and TRBJ2-3, is DARVTQTPRHKVTEMGQEVTMRCQPILGHNTVFWYRQTMMQGLELLAYFRNRAPLDDSGMPKDRFSAEMPDATLATLKIQPSEPRDSAVYFCASGLRPSANTDTQYFGPGTRLTVL.

V gene TRBV12-3 or TRBV12-4 combines with J gene TRBJ1-1, with D hard to call. This CDR3 has 12 residues. The germline V and J ends were trimmed by 2 bases and 6 bases, with 7 bases remaining between them. CDR3 DNA sequence: TGTGCCAGCAGTTTATCAATGGCTGAAGCTTTCTTT. It is translated as CASSLSMAEAFF.

This clonotype was found a few times. V and J are TRBV20-1 and TRBJ2-1; D remains ambiguous. The J call is in doubt because the DNA end fits TRBJ2-7 better. The germline V gene encodes CDR1 DFQATT and CDR2 SNEGSKA (reference sequence). This CDR3 spans 11 amino acids. The CDR3 spells CSARVLGEQYF. In nucleotides, the CDR3 is TGCAGTGCTAGAGTGTTAGGCGAGCAGTACTTC.

The rearrangement joins TRBV12-3 or TRBV12-4 to TRBJ2-3; 7 positions agree with TRBD2. V was clipped by 6 bases and J by 1 base; unmatched bases: 7. This CDR3 spans 15 amino acids. CDR3 sequence: CASRSGGAGTDTQYF. The CDR3, as DNA: TGTGCCAGCAGGTCGGGGGGAGCTGGCACAGATACGCAGTATTTT.

The V call is TRBV5-5, the J call TRBJ2-4; tentative D call: TRBD2 (5 bases). Germline V CDR1 and CDR2: SGHKS, YYEKEE (reference sequence). The ends were cut back, 2 bases at V and 0 bases at J, with 12 bases in the middle. The CDR3 totals 16 residues. CDR3 residues: CASSFSALAAKNIQYF. In nucleotides, the CDR3 is TGTGCCAGCAGCTTTTCCGCCCTAGCAGCCAAAAACATTCAGTACTTC. Combining the CDR3 with reference TRBV5-5 and TRBJ2-4 gives the whole variable domain DAGVTQSPTHLIKTRGQQVTLRCSPISGHKSVSWYQQVLGQGPQFIFQYYEKEERGRGNFPDRFSARQFPNYSSELNVNALLLGDSALYLCASSFSALAAKNIQYFGAGTRLSVL.